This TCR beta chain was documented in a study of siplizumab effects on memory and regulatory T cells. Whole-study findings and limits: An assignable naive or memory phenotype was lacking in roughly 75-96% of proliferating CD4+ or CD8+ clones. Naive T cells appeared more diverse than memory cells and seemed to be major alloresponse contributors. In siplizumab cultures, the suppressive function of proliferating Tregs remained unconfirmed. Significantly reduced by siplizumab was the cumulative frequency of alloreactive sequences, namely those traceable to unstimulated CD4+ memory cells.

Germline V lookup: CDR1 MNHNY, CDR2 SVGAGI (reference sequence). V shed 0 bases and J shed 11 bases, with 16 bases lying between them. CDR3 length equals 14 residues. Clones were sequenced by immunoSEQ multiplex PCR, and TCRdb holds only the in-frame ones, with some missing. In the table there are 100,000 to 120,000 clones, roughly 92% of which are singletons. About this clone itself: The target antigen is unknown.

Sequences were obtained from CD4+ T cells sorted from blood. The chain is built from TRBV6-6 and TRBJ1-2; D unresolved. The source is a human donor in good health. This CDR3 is CASSYSKAGLKYTF. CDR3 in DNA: TGTGCCAGCAGTTACTCGAAGGCAGGTTTGAAGTACACCTTC.